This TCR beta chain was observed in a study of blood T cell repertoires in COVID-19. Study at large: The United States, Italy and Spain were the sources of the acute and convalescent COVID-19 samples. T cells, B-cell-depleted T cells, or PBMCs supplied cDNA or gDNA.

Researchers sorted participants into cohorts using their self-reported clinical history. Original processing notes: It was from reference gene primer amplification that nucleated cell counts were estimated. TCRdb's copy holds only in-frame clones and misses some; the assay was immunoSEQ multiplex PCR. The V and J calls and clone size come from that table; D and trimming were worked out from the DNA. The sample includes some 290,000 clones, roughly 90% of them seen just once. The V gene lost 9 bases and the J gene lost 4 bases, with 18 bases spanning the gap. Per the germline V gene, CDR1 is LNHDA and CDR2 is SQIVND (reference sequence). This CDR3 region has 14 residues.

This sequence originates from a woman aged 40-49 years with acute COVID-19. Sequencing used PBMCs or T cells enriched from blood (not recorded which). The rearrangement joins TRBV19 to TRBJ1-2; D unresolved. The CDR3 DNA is TGTGCCAGCTTCTCGGGCGACTATGGCTATGGCTACACCTTC. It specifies CASFSGDYGYGYTF.